The 29 T cell receptor beta chains below come from one sample, sequenced in a study of response to subunit inactivated influenza vaccine. Each CDR3 protein is one row after TCRdb ran MiXCR on the RT-PCR reads. The table records fewer than 350,000 distinct CDR3 sequences, less than 25% of them present only once. The sample here was PBMCs from blood, taken about 20 months after vaccination. The receptor source for this set is a man in his fifties or sixties who received an inactivated influenza vaccine.

The rearrangement uses TRBV6-2 or TRBV6-3 and TRBJ1-5; 7 nucleotides line up with TRBD1. The CDR3 spans 12 residues. Germline values: CDR1 MNHEY, CDR2 SVGEGT. Trimming cost V 8 bases and J 6 bases; bases outside gene matches: 4. CDR3 nucleotides: TGTGCCAGCGGGACAGTCAGTCAGCCCCAGCATTTT. It specifies CASGTVSQPQHF.

The gene calls are TRBV29-1 and TRBJ2-7, with 8 bases lining up with TRBD1. This CDR3 is 14 amino acids long. J gave up 5 bases and V 2 bases, and 8 bases lay outside the gene matches. Germline CDR1 reads SQVTM; CDR2 reads ANQGSEA. CDR3 protein: CSVEFLDREHEQYF. As DNA, the CDR3 is TGCAGCGTTGAATTCCTGGACAGGGAGCACGAGCAGTACTTC.

This clonotype was seen only a few times. The J gene is TRBJ2-1, the V gene TRBV9, with 11 positions matching TRBD2. Germline loops: CDR1 SGDLS, CDR2 YYNGEE. The CDR3 length is 18 residues. V lost 0 bases to trimming and J lost 4 bases; unmatched junction nucleotides: 9. CDR3 nucleotides: TGTGCCAGCAGCGTAGAGACTAGCGGGATATCCTTTTACAATGAGCAGTTCTTC. Translation gives CASSVETSGISFYNEQFF.

This clonotype was detected only a few times. The rearrangement joins TRBV30 to TRBJ1-5; D gene ambiguous. Trimming shortened V by 0 bases and J by 0 bases, and 9 bases separated the two germline ends. Germline lookup yields CDR1 GTSNPN and CDR2 SVGIG (reference sequence). The CDR3 extends over 15 amino acids. CDR3 in DNA: TGTGCCTGGAGTGTATATGGGGTTAGCAATCAGCCCCAGCATTTT. Translating it yields CAWSVYGVSNQPQHF.

This clonotype was detected only a few times. The chain links TRBV12-3 or TRBV12-4 to TRBJ2-2, with TRBD1 matching over 7 bases. This CDR3 spans 16 amino acids. V gave up 6 bases and J gave up 4 bases; unmatched junction bases: 11. CDR3 sequence: CASSPTKTGSTGELFF. In DNA form, the CDR3 reads TGTGCCAGCAGCCCCACGAAGACAGGGAGCACCGGGGAGCTGTTTTTT.

This clonotype occurred a few times. The rearrangement joins TRBV19 to TRBJ1-5; no firm D call. Germline CDR1 reads LNHDA; CDR2 reads SQIVND (reference sequence). V lost 7 bases and J lost 5, with 3 bases in between. CDR3 length equals 10 residues. This chain's CDR3 is CASNHQPQHF. CDR3 DNA sequence: TGTGCCAGTAACCATCAGCCCCAGCATTTT.

The J gene is TRBJ1-1, the V gene TRBV20-1, with 8 bases matching TRBD1. Trimming cost V 2 bases and J 5 bases; bases outside gene matches: 10. Looked up from germline, CDR1 is DFQATT and CDR2 is SNEGSKA (reference sequence). The CDR3 totals 15 residues. The CDR3 protein is CSARPPRDRSTEAFF. CDR3 in DNA: TGCAGTGCTAGACCACCCAGGGACAGGTCGACTGAAGCTTTCTTT.

The genes are TRBV7-2 and TRBJ2-1; D is undetermined. CDR1 and CDR2 from the germline V gene are SGHTA and FQGNSA. There are 15 residues in the CDR3. V was trimmed by 1 base and J by 0 bases, leaving 7 bases between them. The CDR3 DNA sequence: TGTGCCAGCAGCTTAGTCCAGATCTCCTACAATGAGCAGTTCTTC. Residues: CASSLVQISYNEQFF.

This clonotype was recorded many times. CDR3 coding DNA: TGCGCCAGCAGCCCCCGAATTCTGGAAGAGACCCAGTACTTC. It codes for CASSPRILEETQYF. The chain is built from TRBV5-1 and TRBJ2-5, with D unresolved. The germline V gene encodes CDR1 SGHRS and CDR2 YFSETQ. V shed 4 bases and J shed 3 bases, with 13 bases lying between them. CDR3 size: 14 residues.

This clonotype appeared a few times. The CDR3 region is CAIAGQAGEQYF. The CDR3 bases are TGTGCCATCGCCGGACAGGCGGGCGAGCAGTACTTC. V gene TRBV10-3 combines with J gene TRBJ2-7; 7 nucleotides align to TRBD1. Germline V gene data show CDR1 as ENHRY and CDR2 as SYGVKD. The CDR3 spans 12 residues. V shed 8 bases, J shed 6 bases, and the junction held 7 bases outside the gene matches.

The V gene is TRBV14, the J gene TRBJ2-5; D might be TRBD2 (6 bases). Germline loops: CDR1 SGHDN, CDR2 FVKESK. V lost 2 bases and J lost 6, with 13 bases in between. The CDR3 contains 14 residues. The CDR3 reads CASSQTGLSKTQYF. For the CDR3, the DNA is TGTGCCAGCAGCCAAACGGGACTTTCGAAGACCCAGTACTTC.

The sample holds a few counts of this clonotype. The gene calls are TRBV15 and TRBJ1-4, with 9 bases identical to TRBD1. Per germline, CDR1 LNHNV and CDR2 YYDKDF (reference sequence). The V gene end was trimmed by 3 bases and the J gene end by 7 bases; junction bases not matched to a gene: 12. The CDR3 totals 17 residues. CDR3 amino acids: CATSRNLPGQGTEKLFF. The CDR3 region has the DNA TGTGCCACCAGCAGGAACTTACCGGGACAGGGAACTGAAAAACTGTTTTTT.

This clonotype occurred many times. The rearrangement joins TRBV5-6 to TRBJ2-3, with D hard to call. Trimming pared 0 bases from V and 0 bases from J, leaving 8 bases between. CDR1 is SGHDT, CDR2 YYEEEE, per germline. The CDR3 sequence is 15 residues long. As DNA, the CDR3 is TGTGCCAGCAGCTTGGGAGGTATTAGCACAGATACGCAGTATTTT. Translation: CASSLGGISTDTQYF.

This clonotype has only a few counts. The chain joins TRBV10-3 to TRBJ2-3; D is unresolved. Germline V gene data show CDR1 as ENHRY and CDR2 as SYGVKD. Between the trimmed V and J ends, which lost 4 bases and 0 bases, there was a span of 5 bases. The CDR3 sequence is 13 residues long. CDR3: CAISAASTDTQYF. The CDR3 DNA follows: TGTGCCATCAGTGCCGCGAGCACAGATACGCAGTATTTT.

This clonotype has only a few counts. CDR3 in amino acids: CATSRELGTEAFF. In DNA, the CDR3 is TGTGCCACCAGCAGGGAGTTAGGGACTGAAGCTTTCTTT. The chain uses TRBV15 and TRBJ1-1; D remains ambiguous. V was clipped by 3 bases and J by 5 bases, with 10 bases between them. The CDR3 runs 13 residues. Germline V lookup: CDR1 LNHNV, CDR2 YYDKDF (reference sequence).

This clonotype has a handful of counts. The chain carries TRBV10-3 and TRBJ1-2, with 7 nucleotides matching TRBD1. The V segment lost 10 bases and the J segment 10 bases; nucleotides outside the gene matches: 6. The germline gives CDR1 ENHRY, CDR2 SYGVKD. The CDR3 runs to 10 residues. The CDR3 sequence is CATRDSLYTF. CDR3 sequence (DNA): TGTGCCACCCGGGACAGTCTCTACACCTTC.

This clonotype was seen a few times. This chain joins TRBV18 and TRBJ1-5; 8 positions match TRBD1. The germline V gene has CDR1 KGHSH and CDR2 LQKENI. The CDR3 covers 15 residues. The V gene end was trimmed by 4 bases and the J gene end by 5 bases; junction bases not matched to a gene: 7. CDR3 nucleotide sequence: TGTGCCAGCTCACGGTACCAGGGGGCGGATCAGCCCCAGCATTTT. This gives the protein CASSRYQGADQPQHF.

V usage is TRBV20-1 and J usage is TRBJ2-7; D possibly corresponds to TRBD2 (6 bases). V lost 3 bases to trimming and J lost 4 bases, with 7 bases between them. This CDR3 spans 11 amino acids. Per the germline V gene, CDR1 is DFQATT and CDR2 is SNEGSKA (reference sequence). This chain's CDR3 is CSASAGYEQYF. The CDR3, as DNA: TGCAGTGCTAGTGCGGGGTACGAGCAGTACTTC.

The rearrangement links TRBV24-1 to TRBJ2-5, with a possible D match to TRBD2 (6 bases). Germline CDR1 is KGHDR and CDR2 is SFDVKD. The CDR3 runs to 16 residues. V dropped 4 bases and J dropped 5 bases, with 19 bases sitting between them. The chain's CDR3 is CATSDPSIGGTETQYF. For the CDR3, the DNA is TGTGCCACCAGTGACCCCTCCATTGGGGGGACGGAGACCCAGTACTTC.

In its sample, this clonotype was seen a few times. The V call is TRBV24-1, the J call TRBJ2-1; tentatively, D is TRBD2 (7 bases). The V and J ends lost 7 bases and 0 bases respectively, with 24 bases between them. Per the germline V gene, CDR1 is KGHDR and CDR2 is SFDVKD. CDR3 size: 19 residues. CDR3 region: CATRSGAGGGPSSYNEQFF. The CDR3 DNA sequence: TGTGCCACCAGATCCGGGGCTGGCGGGGGCCCGAGCTCCTACAATGAGCAGTTCTTC.

This clonotype was found a few times. J is TRBJ2-5 and V is TRBV11-2; D gene unclear. Per germline, CDR1 SGHAT and CDR2 FQNNGV. CDR3 length: 14 residues. The V end was cut by 0 bases, the J end by 0 bases, with 5 bases between. CDR3: CASSLEVYQETQYF. The CDR3 DNA follows: TGTGCCAGCAGCTTAGAGGTTTACCAAGAGACCCAGTACTTC. The complete variable domain, with remaining parts taken from reference TRBV11-2 and TRBJ2-5, reads EAGVAQSPRYKIIEKRQSVAFWCNPISGHATLYWYQQILGQGPKLLIQFQNNGVVDDSQLPKDRFSAERLKGVDSTLKIQPAKLEDSAVYLCASSLEVYQETQYFGPGTRLLVL.

The rearrangement links TRBV6-1 to TRBJ2-5, with TRBD1 matching over 7 bases. This CDR3 comprises 13 residues. The germline V gene encodes CDR1 MNHNS and CDR2 SASEGT. The ends lost 6 bases at V and 7 bases at J; junction bases unmatched: 8. This chain's CDR3 is CASRPRDSPTQYF. The CDR3 nucleotides read TGTGCCAGCAGACCCCGGGACAGCCCGACCCAGTACTTC.

CDR3 sequence reads: CASSLSSDRDSPLHF. The CDR3, as DNA: TGTGCCAGCAGCCTGTCTTCGGACAGGGACTCACCCCTCCACTTT. This chain joins TRBV7-8 and TRBJ1-6, with 8 bases identical to TRBD1. Trimming at V came to 5 bases and at J to 10 bases, leaving 10 bases not matched to a gene. CDR1 and CDR2 (germline): SGHVS, FQNEAQ. This CDR3 contains 15 residues. Full variable domain (missing parts from reference TRBV7-8 and TRBJ1-6): GAGVSQSPRYKVAKRGQDVALRCDPISGHVSLFWYQQALGQGPEFLTYFQNEAQLDKSGLPSDRFFAERPEGSVSTLKIQRTQQEDSAVYLCASSLSSDRDSPLHFGNGTRLTVT.

This clonotype was counted between two and nine times. The CDR3 nucleotides read TGTGCCTGGAGGGGACTAGCTGCCGGGGAGCTGTTTTTT. It specifies CAWRGLAAGELFF. V and J are TRBV30 and TRBJ2-2; 9 nucleotides agree with TRBD2. The CDR3 spans 13 residues. Germline V gene lookup returns CDR1 GTSNPN and CDR2 SVGIG (reference sequence). The trim removed 3 bases at V and 6 bases at J, leaving 2 bases unmatched.

The chain employs TRBV10-3 and TRBJ1-1, with 8 bases aligning to TRBD1. The V and J ends lost 2 bases and 5 bases, in that order; junction bases with no gene match: 4. Germline assignment: CDR1 ENHRY and CDR2 SYGVKD. The CDR3 runs to 14 residues. CDR3 residues: CAISETGGYTEAFF. CDR3 coding DNA: TGTGCCATCAGTGAGACAGGGGGTTATACTGAAGCTTTCTTT.

This clonotype showed up many times. This chain links TRBV12-3 or TRBV12-4 with TRBJ1-1; no clear D gene. V lost 3 bases to trimming and J lost 4 bases, with 3 bases between them. The CDR3 is 11 amino acids. The CDR3 DNA follows: TGTGCCAGCAGTTTCGGCACTGAAGCTTTCTTT. Its protein is CASSFGTEAFF.

This chain connects TRBV5-1 to TRBJ1-5; D possibly corresponds to TRBD1 (5 bases). The germline V and J ends were trimmed by 1 base and 7 bases, with 15 bases remaining between them. The CDR3 covers 15 residues. The germline V gene encodes CDR1 SGHRS and CDR2 YFSETQ. The CDR3 loop reads CASSLSGERAQPQHF. Written as DNA, the CDR3 is TGCGCCAGCAGCTTGTCGGGGGAACGGGCCCAGCCCCAGCATTTT. Drawing the rest from reference TRBV5-1 and TRBJ1-5, the complete variable domain is KAGVTQTPRYLIKTRGQQVTLSCSPISGHRSVSWYQQTPGQGLQFLFEYFSETQRNKGNFPGRFSGRQFSNSRSEMNVSTLELGDSALYLCASSLSGERAQPQHFGDGTRLSIL.

The V gene is TRBV5-1, the J gene TRBJ2-7; 9 bases are a match to TRBD2. In germline, CDR1 is SGHRS, CDR2 YFSETQ. V dropped 3 bases and J dropped 9; count of bases not matched to a gene: 10. This CDR3 has 14 residues. The CDR3 DNA follows: TGCGCCAGCAGCTATGTAGCGGGGGCGCTGGGGCAGTACTTC. This sequence encodes CASSYVAGALGQYF.

The chain uses TRBV7-9 and TRBJ2-7; no definite D call. Trimming shortened V by 5 bases and J by 7 bases, and 9 bases separated the two germline ends. CDR1 and CDR2 from the germline V gene are SEHNR and FQNEAQ (reference sequence). The CDR3 contains 11 residues. As DNA, the CDR3 is TGTGCCAGCAGCCCGGGTTTAGAGCAGTACTTC. Translated: CASSPGLEQYF.